The 4 T cell receptor beta chains below come from one sample, sequenced in a study of siplizumab effects on memory and regulatory T cells. Assay: immunoSEQ multiplex PCR; the TCRdb copy retains only in-frame clones and omits some. Here the sample spans about 110,000 clones, roughly 94% being singletons. Material: Tregs sorted from blood. These receptors all come from a human donor in good health.

CDR3 DNA sequence: TGTGCCAGCAGCTTAAGTGGACAGCCGTACGAGCAGTACTTC. This codes for CASSLSGQPYEQYF. The rearrangement uses TRBV7-9 and TRBJ2-7, with D possibly matching TRBD1 (6 bases). CDR3 length: 14 amino acids. In germline, CDR1 is SEHNR, CDR2 FQNEAQ (reference sequence). V shed 2 bases and J shed 4 bases, with 12 bases lying between them.

The DNA for the CDR3 is TGTGCCAGCAGTTACGGGGTCTCTGGAAACACCATATATTTT. Protein product: CASSYGVSGNTIYF. This chain joins TRBV6-6 and TRBJ1-3; D gene uncertain. The CDR3 is 14 residues long. V shed 2 bases and J shed 0 bases, with 5 bases lying between them. Germline-derived CDR1 and CDR2 are MNHNY and SVGAGI (reference sequence).

The V call is TRBV10-1, the J call TRBJ2-5, with D perhaps being TRBD1 or TRBD2 (5 bases each). The germline V gene has CDR1 WNHNN and CDR2 SYGVQD (reference sequence). Trimming left V 8 bases short and J 2 bases short, with 12 bases between. The CDR3 is made up of 13 amino acids. The CDR3 nucleotides are TGCGCCAGCTCGGGGCGGCTGCAAGAGACCCAGTACTTC. It translates to CASSGRLQETQYF.

CDR3 nucleotide sequence: TGTGCCAGCAGTTCAGCTGGAAACACCATATATTTT. It codes for CASSSAGNTIYF. The V gene is TRBV6-5, the J gene TRBJ1-3; unclear D gene. V gave up 4 bases and J gave up 2 bases, with 3 bases separating them. CDR3 length: 12 residues. Germline loops: CDR1 MNHEY, CDR2 SVGAGI.